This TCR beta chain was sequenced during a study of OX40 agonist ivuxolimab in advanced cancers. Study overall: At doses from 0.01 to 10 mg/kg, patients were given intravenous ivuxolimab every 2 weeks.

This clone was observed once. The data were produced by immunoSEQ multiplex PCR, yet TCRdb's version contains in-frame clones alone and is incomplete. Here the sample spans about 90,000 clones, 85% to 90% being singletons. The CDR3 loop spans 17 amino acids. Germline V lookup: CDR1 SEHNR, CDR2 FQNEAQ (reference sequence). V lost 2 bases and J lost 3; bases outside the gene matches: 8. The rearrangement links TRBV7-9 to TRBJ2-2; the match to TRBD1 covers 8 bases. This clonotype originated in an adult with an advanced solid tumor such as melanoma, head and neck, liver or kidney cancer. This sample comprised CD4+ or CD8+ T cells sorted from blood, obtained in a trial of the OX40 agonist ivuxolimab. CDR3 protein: CASSLTYGQGHTGELFF. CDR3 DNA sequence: TGTGCCAGCAGCTTAACCTATGGACAGGGCCACACCGGGGAGCTGTTTTTT.